This entry concerns a single TCR beta chain. The antigen is unknown. The assay was immunoSEQ multiplex PCR, and TCRdb's table has in-frame clones only and misses some. The table has almost 70,000 clones, just over 95% seen once. This sample was included in a study of cytomegalovirus exposure and HLA in healthy donors. Findings of the study overall: Reportedly, diagnosis of cytomegalovirus status by the classifier showed high specificity and sensitivity. The listing of roughly 160 TCR beta chains classed them as cytomegalovirus-associated.

Germline V gene data show CDR1 as SGHVS and CDR2 as FQNEAQ. Trimming removed 0 bases from V and 4 bases from J, with 16 bases in between. The CDR3 spans 16 residues. These donors were members of the approximately 110-subject validation cohort, a group separate from the approximately 680-subject first cohort. The source of this sequence is a woman between 18 and 29 years old in good health and CMV-seropositive. The V call is TRBV7-8, the J call TRBJ2-7; TRBD2 is a possible D gene (6 bases). The specimen sequenced was PBMCs. CDR3 sequence: CASSLAEGLDRYEQYF. CDR3 sequence (DNA): TGTGCCAGCAGCTTAGCGGAGGGACTGGATCGGTACGAGCAGTACTTC. The full variable domain, in which reference TRBV7-8 and TRBJ2-7 provide the parts outside the CDR3, is GAGVSQSPRYKVAKRGQDVALRCDPISGHVSLFWYQQALGQGPEFLTYFQNEAQLDKSGLPSDRFFAERPEGSVSTLKIQRTQQEDSAVYLCASSLAEGLDRYEQYFGPGTRLTVT.